This T cell receptor beta chain was sequenced during a study of OX40 agonist ivuxolimab in advanced cancers. For context, the study as a whole: The costimulatory receptor OX40 (CD134) was targeted by ivuxolimab, a fully human IgG2 agonistic monoclonal antibody. The paper covers the monotherapy dose-escalation part of the phase I ivuxolimab trial, which included N ≈ 50 patients. In the dose-escalation cohort, approximately 80% of patients were male, and the mean age was 60 years with a range of about 23 to 79. Intravenous ivuxolimab was administered to patients every 2 weeks at six dose levels: 0.01, 0.1, 0.3, 1.5, 3 and 10 mg/kg. Among the roughly 50 dose-escalation patients, 19 had hepatocellular carcinoma, approximately 15 melanoma, 9 renal cell carcinoma and 9 head and neck cancer. Peripheral TCRbeta sequencing aimed to test whether ivuxolimab altered TCR sequence diversity and caused clonal T-cell expansion. Patients were allowed to have had prior anti-PD-1, anti-PD-L1 or anti-CTLA-4 therapy, and approximately 40% of the dose-escalation patients had been treated with checkpoint inhibitors. Partial responses occurred in three dose-escalation patients: two with cutaneous melanoma and one with hepatocellular carcinoma.

The trial excluded patients who had a history of autoimmune disease or were on systemic immunosuppression. Peripheral blood for TCR sequencing was drawn from every dose cohort at baseline, at cycle 4 day 1 and at cycle 7 day 1. Samples were obtained from an open-label, multicenter, first-in-human phase I dose-escalation trial of ivuxolimab. The trial enrolled adults with locally advanced or metastatic head and neck squamous cell, hepatocellular, melanoma or renal cell carcinoma. Before TCR sequencing, CD4+ T cells and CD8+ T cells from peripheral blood were sorted into separate populations. What the research found in general, with its limitations: After ivuxolimab, CD8+ T cells had more expanded clones than CD4+ T cells on average. The antigen specificity of the clonally expanded peripheral T cells was not determined. Low levels of normalized T-cell clonal expansion were also shown by some nonresponding patients. In partial responders in the 0.1-3.0 mg/kg groups, normalized peripheral clonal expansion was found to be among the lowest, especially among CD8+ T cells. At doses of 0.1 to 3.0 mg/kg, clonal expansion of both CD4+ and CD8+ T cells in blood was seen between baseline and week 6.

To sequence the TCRbeta CDR3 region, genomic DNA was isolated from the sorted cells. The immunoSEQ Assay was used for sequencing of TCRbeta CDR3 regions. What TCRdb holds here is the immuneACCESS table cut down to in-frame rearrangements. Part of the clones is not present; checked against another copy, under half of the missing clones reflect an unresolved V gene, and the others are unexplained. Across this sample there are about 91,000 clones, with roughly nine tenths seen only once. The ten largest clonotypes hold around 0.52% of the sample. A word on this clone: Its binding antigen is unknown. No much larger clone exists at a distance of one base, and base qualities are not known.

The germline V gene gives CDR1 as SGHRS and CDR2 as YFSETQ. Trimming at the junction amounts to 2 bases on V and 5 bases on J, and the germline ends lie 21 bases apart. The CDR3 spans 17 residues, from the cysteine through the phenylalanine. Just the 51-base CDR3 DNA is kept, in frame starting at base 1. The material was CD4+ or CD8+ T cells sorted from blood, obtained in a trial of the OX40 agonist ivuxolimab. The receptor was isolated from an adult with an advanced solid tumor such as melanoma, head and neck, liver or kidney cancer. The chain was built from TRBV5-1 and TRBJ2-3; the D gene is perhaps TRBD1 or TRBD2, as each covers 5 bases. The DNA is as follows: TGCGCCAGCAGCTTAGATATTAACCCTGGGACCGTAGATACGCAGTATTTT. This encodes CASSLDINPGTVDTQYF. Here the CDR3 is joined to the reference TRBV5-1 and TRBJ2-3 genes, and the full variable domain is: KAGVTQTPRYLIKTRGQQVTLSCSPISGHRSVSWYQQTPGQGLQFLFEYFSETQRNKGNFPGRFSGRQFSNSRSEMNVSTLELGDSALYLCASSLDINPGTVDTQYFGPGTRLTVL.